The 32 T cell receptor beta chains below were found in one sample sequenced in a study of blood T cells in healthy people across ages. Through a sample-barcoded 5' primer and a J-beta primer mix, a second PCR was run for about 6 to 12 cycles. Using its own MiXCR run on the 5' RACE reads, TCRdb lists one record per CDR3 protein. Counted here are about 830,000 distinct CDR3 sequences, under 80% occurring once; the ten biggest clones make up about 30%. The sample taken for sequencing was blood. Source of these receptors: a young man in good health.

CDR3 region: CATISREKSSYEQYF. The CDR3 bases are TGTGCCACCATTAGTCGGGAGAAGAGTTCCTACGAGCAGTACTTC. The rearrangement links TRBV24-1 to TRBJ2-5; D is possibly TRBD2 (6 bases). Matching the DNA end better, TRBJ2-7 makes the J call doubtful. This CDR3 has 15 amino acids. Germline values: CDR1 KGHDR, CDR2 SFDVKD.

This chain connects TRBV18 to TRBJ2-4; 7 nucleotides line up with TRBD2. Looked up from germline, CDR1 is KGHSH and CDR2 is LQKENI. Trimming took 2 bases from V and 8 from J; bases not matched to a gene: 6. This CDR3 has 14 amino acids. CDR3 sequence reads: CASSPETRGDIQYF. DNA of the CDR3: TGTGCCAGCTCACCAGAGACACGGGGGGACATTCAGTACTTC.

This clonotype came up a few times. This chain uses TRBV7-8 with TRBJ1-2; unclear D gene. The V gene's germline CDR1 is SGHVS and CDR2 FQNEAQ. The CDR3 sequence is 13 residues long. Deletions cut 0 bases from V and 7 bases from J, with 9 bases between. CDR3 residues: CASSLARSAGYTF. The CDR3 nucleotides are TGTGCCAGCAGCTTAGCGCGGTCAGCTGGCTACACCTTC. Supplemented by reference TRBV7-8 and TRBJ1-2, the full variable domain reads GAGVSQSPRYKVAKRGQDVALRCDPISGHVSLFWYQQALGQGPEFLTYFQNEAQLDKSGLPSDRFFAERPEGSVSTLKIQRTQQEDSAVYLCASSLARSAGYTFGSGTRLTVV.

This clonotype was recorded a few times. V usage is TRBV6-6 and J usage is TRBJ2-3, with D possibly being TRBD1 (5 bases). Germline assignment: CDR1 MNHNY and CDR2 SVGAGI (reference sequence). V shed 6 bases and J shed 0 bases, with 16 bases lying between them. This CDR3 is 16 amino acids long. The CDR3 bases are TGTGCCAGCAGCAAAACCCTGACAGTCAGCACAGATACGCAGTATTTT. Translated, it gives CASSKTLTVSTDTQYF.

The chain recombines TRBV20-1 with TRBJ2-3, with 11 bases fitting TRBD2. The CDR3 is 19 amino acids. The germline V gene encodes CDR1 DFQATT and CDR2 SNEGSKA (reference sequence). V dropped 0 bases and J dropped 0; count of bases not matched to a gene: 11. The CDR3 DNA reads TGCAGTGCTAGAGATCTAGGGCTAGCGGGGGGTCCTAGCACAGATACGCAGTATTTT. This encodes CSARDLGLAGGPSTDTQYF.

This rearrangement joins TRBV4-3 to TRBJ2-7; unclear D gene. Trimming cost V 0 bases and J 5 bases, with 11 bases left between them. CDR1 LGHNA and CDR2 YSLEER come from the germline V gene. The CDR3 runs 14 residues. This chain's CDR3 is CASSQDRRSHEQYF. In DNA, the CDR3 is TGCGCCAGCAGCCAAGATCGAAGGAGCCACGAGCAGTACTTC.

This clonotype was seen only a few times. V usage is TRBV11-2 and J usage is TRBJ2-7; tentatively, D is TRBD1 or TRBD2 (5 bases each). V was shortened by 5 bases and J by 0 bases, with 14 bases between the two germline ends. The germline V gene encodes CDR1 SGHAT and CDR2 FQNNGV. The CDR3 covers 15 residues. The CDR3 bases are TGTGCCAGCAGCCAACTAGGGGCGAGCTCCTACGAGCAGTACTTC. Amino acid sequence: CASSQLGASSYEQYF.

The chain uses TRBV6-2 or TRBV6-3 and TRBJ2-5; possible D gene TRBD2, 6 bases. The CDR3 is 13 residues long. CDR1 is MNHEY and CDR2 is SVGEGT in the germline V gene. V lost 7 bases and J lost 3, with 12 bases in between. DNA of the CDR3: TGTGCCAGCACGGAGCGGGCCGAAGAGACCCAGTACTTC. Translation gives CASTERAEETQYF.

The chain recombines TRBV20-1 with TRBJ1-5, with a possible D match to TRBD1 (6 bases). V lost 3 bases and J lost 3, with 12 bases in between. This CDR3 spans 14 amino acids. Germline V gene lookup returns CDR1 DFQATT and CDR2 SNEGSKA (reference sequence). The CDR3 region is CSASPGADNQPQHF. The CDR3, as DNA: TGCAGTGCTAGCCCGGGGGCGGACAATCAGCCCCAGCATTTT.

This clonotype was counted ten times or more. DNA of the CDR3: TGTGCCAGCAGCCCGGGGCGGTCCACAGATACGCAGTATTTT. This codes for CASSPGRSTDTQYF. V is TRBV12-3 or TRBV12-4 and J is TRBJ2-3, with D perhaps matching TRBD1 or TRBD2 (5 bases each). V was trimmed by 6 bases and J by 2 bases, leaving 12 bases between them. CDR3 length: 14 residues.

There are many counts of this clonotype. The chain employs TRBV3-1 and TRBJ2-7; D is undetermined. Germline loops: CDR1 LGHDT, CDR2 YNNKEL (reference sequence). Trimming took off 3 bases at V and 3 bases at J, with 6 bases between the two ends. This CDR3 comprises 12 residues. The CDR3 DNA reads TGTGCCAGCAGCCAGACGATCTACGAGCAGTACTTC. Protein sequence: CASSQTIYEQYF.

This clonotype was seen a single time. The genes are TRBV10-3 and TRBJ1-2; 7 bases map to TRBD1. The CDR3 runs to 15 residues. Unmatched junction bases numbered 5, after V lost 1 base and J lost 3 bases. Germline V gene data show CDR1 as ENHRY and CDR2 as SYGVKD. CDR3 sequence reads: CAISEWEGGDYGYTF. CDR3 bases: TGTGCCATCAGTGAGTGGGAAGGGGGCGACTATGGCTACACCTTC.

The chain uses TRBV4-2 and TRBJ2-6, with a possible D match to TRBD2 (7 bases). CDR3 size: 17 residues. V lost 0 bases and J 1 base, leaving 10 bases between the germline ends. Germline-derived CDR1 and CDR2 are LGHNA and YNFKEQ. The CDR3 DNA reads TGTGCCAGCAGCCAAGAAGGGGGAGGGTCTGGGGCCAACGTCCTGACTTTC. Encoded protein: CASSQEGGGSGANVLTF.

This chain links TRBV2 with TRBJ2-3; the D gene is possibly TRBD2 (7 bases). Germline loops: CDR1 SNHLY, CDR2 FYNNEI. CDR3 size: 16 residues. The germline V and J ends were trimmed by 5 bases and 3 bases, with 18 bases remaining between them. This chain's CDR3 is CASSPGGGGLTDTQYF. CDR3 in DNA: TGTGCCAGCAGTCCCGGAGGGGGGGGGCTTACAGATACGCAGTATTTT.

CDR3 sequence: CASNSGDLTDTQYF. The CDR3 coding sequence is TGTGCCAGCAACAGCGGGGACCTCACAGATACGCAGTATTTT. The V and J genes are TRBV4-2 and TRBJ2-3, with 7 bases identical to TRBD2. Germline V lookup: CDR1 LGHNA, CDR2 YNFKEQ. This CDR3 contains 14 residues. Unmatched junction bases numbered 6, after V lost 7 bases and J lost 2 bases.

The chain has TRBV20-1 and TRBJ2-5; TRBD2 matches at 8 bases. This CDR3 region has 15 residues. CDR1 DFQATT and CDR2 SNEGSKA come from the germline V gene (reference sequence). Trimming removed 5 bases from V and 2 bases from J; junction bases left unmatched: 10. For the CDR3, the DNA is TGCAGTGCTGTCAGGAGCGGGGGCCGTCAAGAGACCCAGTACTTC. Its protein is CSAVRSGGRQETQYF.

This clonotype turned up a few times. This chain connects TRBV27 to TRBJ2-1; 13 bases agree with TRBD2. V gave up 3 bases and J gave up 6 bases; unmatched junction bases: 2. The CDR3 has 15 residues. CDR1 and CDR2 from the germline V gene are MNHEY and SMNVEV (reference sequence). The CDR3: CASSLTSGGFNEQFF. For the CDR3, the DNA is TGTGCCAGCAGTTTGACTAGCGGGGGGTTCAATGAGCAGTTCTTC.

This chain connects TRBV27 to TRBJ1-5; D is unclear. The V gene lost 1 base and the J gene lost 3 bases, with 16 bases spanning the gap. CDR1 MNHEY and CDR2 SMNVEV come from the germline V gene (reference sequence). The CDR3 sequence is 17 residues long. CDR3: CASSLFGPGSTNQPQHF. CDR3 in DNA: TGTGCCAGCAGTTTATTTGGGCCCGGCAGCACCAATCAGCCCCAGCATTTT.

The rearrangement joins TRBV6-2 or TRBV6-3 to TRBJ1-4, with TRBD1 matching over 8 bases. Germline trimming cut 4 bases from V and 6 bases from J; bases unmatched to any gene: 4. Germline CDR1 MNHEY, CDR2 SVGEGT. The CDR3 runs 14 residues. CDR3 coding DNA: TGTGCCAGCAGTTCCGGGACAGGCTATGAAAAACTGTTTTTT. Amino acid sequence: CASSSGTGYEKLFF.

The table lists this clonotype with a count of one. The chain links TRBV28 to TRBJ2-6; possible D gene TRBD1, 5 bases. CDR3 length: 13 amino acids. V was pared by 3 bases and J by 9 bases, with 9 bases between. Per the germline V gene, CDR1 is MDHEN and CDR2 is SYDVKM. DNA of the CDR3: TGTGCCAGCAGTTTGGGGCAGAACAACGTCCTGACTTTC. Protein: CASSLGQNNVLTF.

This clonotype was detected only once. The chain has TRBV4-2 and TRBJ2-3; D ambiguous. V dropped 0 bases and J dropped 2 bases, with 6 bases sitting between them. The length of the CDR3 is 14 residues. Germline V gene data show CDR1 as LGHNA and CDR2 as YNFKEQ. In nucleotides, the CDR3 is TGTGCCAGCAGCCAAGATTGGACCACAGATACGCAGTATTTT. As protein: CASSQDWTTDTQYF.

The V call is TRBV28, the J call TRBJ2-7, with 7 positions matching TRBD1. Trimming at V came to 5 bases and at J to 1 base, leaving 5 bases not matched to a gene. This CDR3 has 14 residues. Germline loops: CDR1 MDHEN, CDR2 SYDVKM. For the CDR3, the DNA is TGTGCCAGCAGTCAACCGGGACAGTCCTACGAGCAGTACTTC. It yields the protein CASSQPGQSYEQYF. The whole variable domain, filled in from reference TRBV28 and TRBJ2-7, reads DVKVTQSSRYLVKRTGEKVFLECVQDMDHENMFWYRQDPGLGLRLIYFSYDVKMKEKGDIPEGYSVSREKKERFSLILESASTNQTSMYLCASSQPGQSYEQYFGPGTRLTVT.

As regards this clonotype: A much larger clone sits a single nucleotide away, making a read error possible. The CDR3 sequence: CSARNQGMALNTEAFF. CDR3 sequence (DNA): TGCAGTGCTAGAAACCAGGGGATGGCTTTGAACACTGAAGCTTTCTTT. This sequence joins TRBV20-1 and TRBJ1-1, with D possibly being TRBD1 (6 bases). In germline, CDR1 is DFQATT, CDR2 SNEGSKA (reference sequence). CDR3 size: 16 residues. Trimming removed 2 bases at V and 0 bases at J, with 16 bases between.

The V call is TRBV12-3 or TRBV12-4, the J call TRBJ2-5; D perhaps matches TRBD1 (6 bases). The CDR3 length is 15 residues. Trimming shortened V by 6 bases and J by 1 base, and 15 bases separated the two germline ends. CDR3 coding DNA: TGTGCCAGCAGCCCCGTGGACAGTTTCCAAGAGACCCAGTACTTC. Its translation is CASSPVDSFQETQYF.

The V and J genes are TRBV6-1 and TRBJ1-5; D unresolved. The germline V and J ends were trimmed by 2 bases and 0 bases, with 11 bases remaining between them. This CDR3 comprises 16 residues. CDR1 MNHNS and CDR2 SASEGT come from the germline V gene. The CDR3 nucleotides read TGTGCCAGCAGTGAACTCGCCATCAATAGCAATCAGCCCCAGCATTTT. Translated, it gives CASSELAINSNQPQHF.

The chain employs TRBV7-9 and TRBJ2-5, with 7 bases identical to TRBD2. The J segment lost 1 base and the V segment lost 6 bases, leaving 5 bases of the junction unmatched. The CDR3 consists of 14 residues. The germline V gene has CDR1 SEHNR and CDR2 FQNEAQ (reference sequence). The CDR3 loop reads CASSLASGQETQYF. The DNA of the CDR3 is TGTGCCAGCAGTCTAGCTAGCGGCCAAGAGACCCAGTACTTC.

CDR3 residues: CASTAGGNQPQHF. The CDR3 DNA reads TGTGCCAGTACTGCAGGGGGCAATCAGCCCCAGCATTTT. The chain joins TRBV19 to TRBJ1-5; D is possibly TRBD1 (6 bases). This CDR3 region has 13 residues. Per the germline V gene, CDR1 is LNHDA and CDR2 is SQIVND (reference sequence). V was cut by 7 bases and J by 2 bases, with 9 bases left in between.

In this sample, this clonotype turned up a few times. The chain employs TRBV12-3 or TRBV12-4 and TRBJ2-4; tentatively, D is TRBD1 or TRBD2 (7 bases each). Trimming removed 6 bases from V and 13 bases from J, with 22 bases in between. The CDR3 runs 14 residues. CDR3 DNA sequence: TGTGCCAGCAGCCGACAGGGAGGGCCTTGGGAGCAGTACTTC. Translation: CASSRQGGPWEQYF.

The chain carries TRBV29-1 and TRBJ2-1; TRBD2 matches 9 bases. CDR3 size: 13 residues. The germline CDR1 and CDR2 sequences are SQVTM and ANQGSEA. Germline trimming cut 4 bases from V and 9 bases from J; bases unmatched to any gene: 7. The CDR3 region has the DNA TGCAGCGTTGCGCCTAGCGGGGCCGCTGAGCAGTTCTTC. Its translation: CSVAPSGAAEQFF.

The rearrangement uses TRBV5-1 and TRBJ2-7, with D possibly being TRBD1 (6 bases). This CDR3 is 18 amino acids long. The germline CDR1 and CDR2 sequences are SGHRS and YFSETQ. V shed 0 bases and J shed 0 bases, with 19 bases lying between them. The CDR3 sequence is CASSLDYSRVGASYEQYF. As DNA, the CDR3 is TGCGCCAGCAGCTTGGACTACAGCCGGGTGGGGGCCTCCTACGAGCAGTACTTC. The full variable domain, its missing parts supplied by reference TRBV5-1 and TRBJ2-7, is KAGVTQTPRYLIKTRGQQVTLSCSPISGHRSVSWYQQTPGQGLQFLFEYFSETQRNKGNFPGRFSGRQFSNSRSEMNVSTLELGDSALYLCASSLDYSRVGASYEQYFGPGTRLTVT.

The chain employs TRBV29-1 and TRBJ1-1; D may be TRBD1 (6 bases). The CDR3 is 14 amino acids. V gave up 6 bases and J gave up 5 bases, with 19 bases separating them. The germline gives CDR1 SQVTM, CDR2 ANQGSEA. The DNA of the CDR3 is TGCAGCGTGGATTCACAGGGACAAGGGACTGAAGCTTTCTTT. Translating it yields CSVDSQGQGTEAFF.

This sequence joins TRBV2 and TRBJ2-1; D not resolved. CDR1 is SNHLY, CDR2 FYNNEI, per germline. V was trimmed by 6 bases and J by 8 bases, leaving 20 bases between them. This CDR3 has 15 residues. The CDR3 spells CASSALGWNSDEQFF. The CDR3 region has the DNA TGTGCCAGCAGCGCGCTTGGATGGAACTCCGATGAGCAGTTCTTC.